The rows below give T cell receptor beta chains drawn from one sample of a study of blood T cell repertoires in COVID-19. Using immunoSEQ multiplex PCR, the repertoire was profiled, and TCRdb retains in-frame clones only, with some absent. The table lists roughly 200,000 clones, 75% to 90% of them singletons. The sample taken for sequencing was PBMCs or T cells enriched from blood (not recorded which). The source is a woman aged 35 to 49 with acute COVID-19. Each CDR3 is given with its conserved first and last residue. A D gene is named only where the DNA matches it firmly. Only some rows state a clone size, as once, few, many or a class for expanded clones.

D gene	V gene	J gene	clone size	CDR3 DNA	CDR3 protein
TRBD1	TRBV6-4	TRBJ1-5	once	TGTGCCAGCAGTAACGGACAGGGGGCCGGGTATAGCAATCAGCCCCAGCATTTT	CASSNGQGAGYSNQPQHF
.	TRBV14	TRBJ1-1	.	TGTGCCAGCAGCACCTCCCGAGCTTTGAACACTGAAGCTTTCTTT	CASSTSRALNTEAFF
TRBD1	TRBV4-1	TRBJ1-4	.	TGCGCCAGCAGCCAAGACAGGGGGGCTAATGAAAAACTGTTTTTT	CASSQDRGANEKLFF
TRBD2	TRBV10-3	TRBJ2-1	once	TGTGCCATCAGAGGACTAGCGGGATTCAATGAGCAGTTCTTC	CAIRGLAGFNEQFF
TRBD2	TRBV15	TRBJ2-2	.	TGTGCCACCAGCAGAGAGTCCCCCAGTGGGAGGGACACCGGGGAGCTGTTTTTT	CATSRESPSGRDTGELFF
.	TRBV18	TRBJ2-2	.	TGTGCCAGCTCACCCCGGGAAACCGGGGAGCTGTTTTTT	CASSPRETGELFF
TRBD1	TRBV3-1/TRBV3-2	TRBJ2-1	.	TGTGCCAGCAGCCAAGATCAGGGGGTGCAGTTCTTC	CASSQDQGVQFF
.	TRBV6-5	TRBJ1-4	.	TGTGCCAGCACCATGCGAGGACAGATGGGCGGTCCGCTGTTTTTT	CASTMRGQMGGPLFF
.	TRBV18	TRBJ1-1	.	TGTGCCAGCTCGCAATCGGGGGGAAACACTGAAGCTTTCTTT	CASSQSGGNTEAFF
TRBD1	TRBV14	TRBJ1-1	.	TGTGCCAGCAGCGAGGGACAGTGGAACACTGAAGCTTTCTTT	CASSEGQWNTEAFF
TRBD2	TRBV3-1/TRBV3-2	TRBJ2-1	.	TGTGCCAGCAGCCAAGGGTCGCGGGGGGACCTTTACAATGAGCAGTTCTTC	CASSQGSRGDLYNEQFF
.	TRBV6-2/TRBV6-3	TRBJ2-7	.	TGTGCCAGCAGTTACACCTCTAACTCCTACGAGCAGTACTTC	CASSYTSNSYEQYF
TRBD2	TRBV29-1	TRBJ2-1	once	TGCAGCGTTGAAGATTTTGTCGGGAGGGGGATTGAGCAGTTCTTC	CSVEDFVGRGIEQFF
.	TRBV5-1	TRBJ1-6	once	TGCGCCAGCAGCTTGGCCGGGTCGGGGAATTCACCCCTCCACTTT	CASSLAGSGNSPLHF
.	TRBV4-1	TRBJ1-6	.	TGCGCCAGCAGCCGAATAGGTAGCGACAATTCACCCCTCCACTTT	CASSRIGSDNSPLHF
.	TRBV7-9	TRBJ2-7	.	TGTGCCAGCAGCCGGACAGACCCCTACGAGCAGTACTTC	CASSRTDPYEQYF
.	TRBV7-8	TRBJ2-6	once	TGTGCCAGCAGCGGAGGATCTCAGGGGTGGGGTACTGGGGCCAACGTCCTGACTTTC	CASSGGSQGWGTGANVLTF
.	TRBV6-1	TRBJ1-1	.	TGTGCCAGCAGTGACCCAGGGGCCCCCGCTGAAGCTTTCTTT	CASSDPGAPAEAFF
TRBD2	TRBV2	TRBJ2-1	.	TGTGCCAGCAGTGTGATAGCGGGGTCCTACAATGAGCAGTTCTTC	CASSVIAGSYNEQFF
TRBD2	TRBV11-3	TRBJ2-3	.	TGTGCCAGCAGCCCGAGAGCGGGAGGGGACACAGATACGCAGTATTTT	CASSPRAGGDTDTQYF
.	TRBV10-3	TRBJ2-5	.	TGTGCCATCAGGCCGGCAGGGGTCGAGACCCAGTACTTC	CAIRPAGVETQYF
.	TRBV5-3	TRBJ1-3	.	TGTGCCAGAAGCTTGATTTCCGGGACACTCTGCTCTGGAAACACCATATATTTT	CARSLISGTLCSGNTIYF
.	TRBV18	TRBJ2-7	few	TGTGCCAGCTCACGACAACAAGACTACGAGCAGTACTTC	CASSRQQDYEQYF
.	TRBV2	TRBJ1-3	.	TGTGCCAGCACAGGGGACCTTCGAAACACCATATATTTT	CASTGDLRNTIYF
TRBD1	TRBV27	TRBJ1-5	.	TGTGCCAATGGGACAGGTCCGTACTATAGCAATCAGCCCCAGCATTTT	CANGTGPYYSNQPQHF
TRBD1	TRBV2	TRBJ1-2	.	TGTGCCAGCAGTGCACAGGGGCGTAATCGCGGCTACACCTTC	CASSAQGRNRGYTF
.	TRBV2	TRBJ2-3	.	TGTGCCAGCAGTGAAGCCCGGACTATCTCCCGTTTTACGCAGTATTTT	CASSEARTISRFTQYF
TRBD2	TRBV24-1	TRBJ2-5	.	TGTGCCACCAGTGACCCGCGGGGGGGCGGAGAGACCCAGTACTTC	CATSDPRGGGETQYF
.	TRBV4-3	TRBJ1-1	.	TGCGCCAGCAGCCAAGATTTCGGGACTTCCCGGGTTGGTTTCTTT	CASSQDFGTSRVGFF
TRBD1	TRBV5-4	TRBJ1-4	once	TGTGCCAGCAGCTCCCGGACAGGGGCGGGCGAAAAACTGTTTTTT	CASSSRTGAGEKLFF
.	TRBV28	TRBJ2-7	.	TGTGCCAGCAAACCCTTGACAGGGAGGAACTACGAGCAGTACTTC	CASKPLTGRNYEQYF
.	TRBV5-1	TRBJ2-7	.	TGCGCCAGCAGAGTTGGTTCAAGCACCTACGAGCAGTACTTC	CASRVGSSTYEQYF
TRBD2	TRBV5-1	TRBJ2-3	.	TGCGCCAGCAGCAAGGAGGTAGGCTACAGCGGGACCTCAGATACGCAGTATTTT	CASSKEVGYSGTSDTQYF
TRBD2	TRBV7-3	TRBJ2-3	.	TGTGCCAGCAGCTTAACTGGGACTAGCGGGGGGCAGGGAGATACGCAGTATTTT	CASSLTGTSGGQGDTQYF
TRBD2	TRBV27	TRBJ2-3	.	TGTGCCAGCCGGACTAGCGGGGGAACAGATACGCAGTATTTT	CASRTSGGTDTQYF
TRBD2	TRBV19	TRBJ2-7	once	TGTGCCAGTAGTAAAAGCGGGAGCTCCTACGAGCAGTACTTC	CASSKSGSSYEQYF
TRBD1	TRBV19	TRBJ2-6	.	TGTGCCAGTAGTATACATCCGGACAGGGTAGTCTCTGGGGCCAACGTCCTGACTTTC	CASSIHPDRVVSGANVLTF
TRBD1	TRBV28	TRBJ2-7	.	TGTGCCAGCGGACAGGGAAGAGCGCCCTACGAGCAGTACTTC	CASGQGRAPYEQYF
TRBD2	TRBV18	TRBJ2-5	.	TGTGCCAGCTCCCCCGGGACTAGCGGGATACCGACCCAGTACTTC	CASSPGTSGIPTQYF
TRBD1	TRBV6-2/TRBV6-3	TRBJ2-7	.	TGTGCCAGCACTTACAGGGGCGCTTACGAGCAGTACTTC	CASTYRGAYEQYF
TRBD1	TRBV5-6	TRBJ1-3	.	TGTGCCAGCAGCTTGGCCGAGGGGGCGTTTGGAAACACCATATATTTT	CASSLAEGAFGNTIYF
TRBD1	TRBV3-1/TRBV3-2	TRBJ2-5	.	TGTGCCAGCAGCCTAAGGCGCCAGGGGGCTGGTGAGACCCAGTACTTC	CASSLRRQGAGETQYF
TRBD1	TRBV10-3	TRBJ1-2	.	TGTGCCATCAGTGAGTCGGGGGACAGGGCCGTTTATGGCTACACCTTC	CAISESGDRAVYGYTF
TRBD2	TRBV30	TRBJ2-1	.	TGTGCCCTAGGACTAGCGGGCCGCGATGAGCAGTTCTTC	CALGLAGRDEQFF
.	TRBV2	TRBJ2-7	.	TGTGCCAGCAGTGTGGGGGAGGTGAACGAGCAGTACTTC	CASSVGEVNEQYF
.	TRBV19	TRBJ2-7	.	TGTGCCAGTAGTGTCAGGGATGACGAGCAGTACTTC	CASSVRDDEQYF
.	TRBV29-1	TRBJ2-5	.	TGCAGCGTTGAAGATCCTGGACAGACGCAAGAGACCCAGTACTTC	CSVEDPGQTQETQYF
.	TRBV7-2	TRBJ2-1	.	TGTGCCAGCAGCTTAGTGGGGGGGGCTGGTGAGCAGTTCTTC	CASSLVGGAGEQFF
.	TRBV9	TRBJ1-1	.	TGTGCCAGCAGCGTCTATATGAACACTGAAGCTTTCTTT	CASSVYMNTEAFF
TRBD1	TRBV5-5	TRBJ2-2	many	TGTGCCAGCAGTGCTCCAGGGGGCGCCTCGGGCACCGGGGAGCTGTTTTTT	CASSAPGGASGTGELFF
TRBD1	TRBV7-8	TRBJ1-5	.	TGTGCCAGCAGCTTGAGAGCACAGGGGGGTGATCAGCCCCAGCATTTT	CASSLRAQGGDQPQHF
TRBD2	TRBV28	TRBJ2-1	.	TGTGCCAGCAGTTTCCCGCTAGCGGCCTCCTACAATGAGCAGTTCTTC	CASSFPLAASYNEQFF
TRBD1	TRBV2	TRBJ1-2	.	TGTGCCAGCAGTCTAGGGGGCAGTCGTGGCTACACCTTC	CASSLGGSRGYTF
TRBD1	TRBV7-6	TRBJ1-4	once	TGTGCCAGCAGCTCACTACAGGGGGAGGGAGAAAAACTGTTTTTT	CASSSLQGEGEKLFF
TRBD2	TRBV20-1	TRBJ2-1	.	TGCAGTGCTAGTGAAGGCGGGGGGGCGAATGAGCAGTTCTTC	CSASEGGGANEQFF
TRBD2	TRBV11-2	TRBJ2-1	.	TGTGCCAGCAGCATTGGACTAGCGGGGACACATGAGCAGTTCTTC	CASSIGLAGTHEQFF
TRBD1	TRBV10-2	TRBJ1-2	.	TGCGCCAGCAGTGGGACAGGGGCTAGCTATGGCTACACCTTC	CASSGTGASYGYTF
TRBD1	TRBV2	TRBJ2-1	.	TGTGCCAGCAGTGACCGGGACAGGAGAAACGAGCAGTTCTTC	CASSDRDRRNEQFF
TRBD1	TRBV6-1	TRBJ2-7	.	TGTGCCAGCAGTGTTATCGGGACAGGGGGATACTACGAGCAGTACTTC	CASSVIGTGGYYEQYF